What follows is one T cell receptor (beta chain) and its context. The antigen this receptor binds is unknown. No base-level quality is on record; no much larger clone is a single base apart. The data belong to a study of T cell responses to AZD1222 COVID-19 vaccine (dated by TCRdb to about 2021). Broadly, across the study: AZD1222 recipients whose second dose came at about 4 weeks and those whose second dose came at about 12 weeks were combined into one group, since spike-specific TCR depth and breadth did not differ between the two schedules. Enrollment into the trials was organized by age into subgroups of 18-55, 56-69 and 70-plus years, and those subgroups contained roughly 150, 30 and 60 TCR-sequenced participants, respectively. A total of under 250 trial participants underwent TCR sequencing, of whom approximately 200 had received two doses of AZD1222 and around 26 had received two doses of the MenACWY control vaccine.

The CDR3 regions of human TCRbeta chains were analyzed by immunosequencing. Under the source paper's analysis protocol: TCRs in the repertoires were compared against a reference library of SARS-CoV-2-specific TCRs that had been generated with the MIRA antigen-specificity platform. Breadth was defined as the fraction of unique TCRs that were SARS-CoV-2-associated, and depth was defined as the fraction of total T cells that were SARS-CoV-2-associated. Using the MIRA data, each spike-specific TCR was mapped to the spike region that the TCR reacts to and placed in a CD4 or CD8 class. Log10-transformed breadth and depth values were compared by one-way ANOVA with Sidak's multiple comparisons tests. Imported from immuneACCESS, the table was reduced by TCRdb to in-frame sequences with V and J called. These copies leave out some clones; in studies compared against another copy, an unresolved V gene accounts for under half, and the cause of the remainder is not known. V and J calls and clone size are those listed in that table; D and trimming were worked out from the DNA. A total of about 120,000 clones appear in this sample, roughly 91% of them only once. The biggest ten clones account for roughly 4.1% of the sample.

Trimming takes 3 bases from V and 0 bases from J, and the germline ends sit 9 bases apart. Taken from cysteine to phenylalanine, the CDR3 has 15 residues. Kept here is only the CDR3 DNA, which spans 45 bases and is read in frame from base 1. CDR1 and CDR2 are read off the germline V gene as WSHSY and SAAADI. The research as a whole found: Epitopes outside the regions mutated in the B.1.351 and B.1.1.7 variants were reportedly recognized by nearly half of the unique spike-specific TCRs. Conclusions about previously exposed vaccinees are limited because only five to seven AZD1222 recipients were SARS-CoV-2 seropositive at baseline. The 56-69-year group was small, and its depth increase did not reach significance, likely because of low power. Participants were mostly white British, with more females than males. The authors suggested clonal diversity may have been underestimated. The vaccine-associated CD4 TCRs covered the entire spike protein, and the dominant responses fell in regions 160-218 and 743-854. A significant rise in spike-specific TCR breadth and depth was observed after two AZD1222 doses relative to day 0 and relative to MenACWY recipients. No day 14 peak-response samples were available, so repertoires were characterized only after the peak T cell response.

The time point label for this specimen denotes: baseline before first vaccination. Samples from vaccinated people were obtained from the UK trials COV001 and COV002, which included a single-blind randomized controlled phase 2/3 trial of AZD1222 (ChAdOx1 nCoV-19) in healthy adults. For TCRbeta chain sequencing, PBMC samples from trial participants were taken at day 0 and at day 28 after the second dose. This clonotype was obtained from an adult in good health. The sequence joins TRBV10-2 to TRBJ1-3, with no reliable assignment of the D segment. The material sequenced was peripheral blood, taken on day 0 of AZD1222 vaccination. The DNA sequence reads TGCGCCAGCAGTGACGAACAGCTCTCTGGAAACACCATATATTTT. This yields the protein CASSDEQLSGNTIYF.